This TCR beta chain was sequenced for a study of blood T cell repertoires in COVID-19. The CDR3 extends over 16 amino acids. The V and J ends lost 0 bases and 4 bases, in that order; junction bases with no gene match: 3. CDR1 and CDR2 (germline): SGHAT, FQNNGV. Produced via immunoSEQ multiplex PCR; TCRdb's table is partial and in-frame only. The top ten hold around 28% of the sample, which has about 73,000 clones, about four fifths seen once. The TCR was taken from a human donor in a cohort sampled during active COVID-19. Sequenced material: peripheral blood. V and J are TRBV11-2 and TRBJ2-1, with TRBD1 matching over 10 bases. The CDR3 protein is CASSLDRDRGYNEQFF. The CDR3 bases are TGTGCCAGCAGCTTAGATAGGGACAGGGGTTACAATGAGCAGTTCTTC.